This is a list of T cell receptor beta chains from one sample in a study of T cell changes during pregnancy in multiple sclerosis. Assay used: immunoSEQ multiplex PCR; TCRdb lists only in-frame clones, some missing. Of 70,000 to 95,000 clones in the sample, about 93% were seen once. Sequences were derived from peripheral blood, sampled in the first trimester of pregnancy. Every receptor here comes from a female donor with multiple sclerosis, enrolled in a pregnancy study. CDR3s include the opening cysteine and the closing phenylalanine or tryptophan. A D gene is named only where the DNA matches it firmly. Where a row states a size, it is once, few, many or the class of an expanded clone; other rows omit it.

D gene	J gene	clone size	V gene	CDR3 protein	CDR3 DNA
.	TRBJ2-5	once	TRBV9	CASSITGLETQYF	TGTGCCAGCAGCATAACAGGGCTGGAGACCCAGTACTTC
TRBD1	TRBJ1-5	.	TRBV25-1	CASSPKGQGMAQPQHF	TGTGCCAGCAGCCCAAAGGGACAGGGTATGGCTCAGCCCCAGCATTTT
.	TRBJ1-4	.	TRBV7-9	CASSREPTGNEKLFF	TGTGCCAGCAGCCGGGAACCTACAGGGAATGAAAAACTGTTTTTT
TRBD2	TRBJ2-1	.	TRBV6-4	CASKPSGAGYNEQFF	TGTGCCAGCAAACCTAGCGGGGCCGGCTACAATGAGCAGTTCTTC
.	TRBJ2-1	.	TRBV9	CASSSPPAGLGKHEQFF	TGTGCCAGCAGCTCCCCCCCGGCGGGGCTTGGTAAACATGAGCAGTTCTTC
.	TRBJ1-2	.	TRBV27	CASKPGSNYGYTF	TGTGCCAGCAAACCGGGATCCAACTATGGCTACACCTTC
TRBD2	TRBJ2-2	once	TRBV29-1	CSVVFGRVGTGELFF	TGCAGCGTTGTGTTTGGGAGGGTAGGAACCGGGGAGCTGTTTTTT
.	TRBJ1-1	.	TRBV5-1	CASSLAFSGTEAFF	TGCGCCAGCAGCTTGGCTTTCTCGGGGACTGAAGCTTTCTTT
.	TRBJ1-5	.	TRBV5-4	CASSLAGDQPQHF	TGTGCCAGCAGCTTGGCAGGGGATCAGCCCCAGCATTTT
TRBD1	TRBJ2-7	.	TRBV6-5	CATRQGSYEQYF	TGTGCCACCCGACAGGGAAGCTACGAGCAGTACTTC
.	TRBJ2-7	.	TRBV19	CASSADSTPSYEQYF	TGTGCCAGTAGTGCGGATTCTACACCGTCCTACGAGCAGTACTTC
.	TRBJ1-4	few	TRBV6-5	CARTGFATNEKLFF	TGTGCCAGGACAGGCTTCGCGACTAATGAAAAACTGTTTTTT
TRBD2	TRBJ2-5	.	TRBV7-8	CASSLVGLAANQETQYF	TGTGCCAGCAGCTTAGTAGGACTAGCGGCTAACCAAGAGACCCAGTACTTC
TRBD1	TRBJ2-2	.	TRBV5-1	CASRPGQGGPGYTGELFF	TGCGCCAGCAGGCCGGGACAGGGGGGACCGGGGTACACCGGGGAGCTGTTTTTT
.	TRBJ1-5	.	TRBV10-3	CAISEAGAGKQPQHF	TGTGCCATCAGTGAGGCTGGGGCAGGGAAACAGCCCCAGCATTTT
TRBD2	TRBJ2-1	.	TRBV27	CASSLLSGGHPYNEQFF	TGTGCCAGCAGTTTATTAAGCGGGGGGCACCCCTACAATGAGCAGTTCTTC
.	TRBJ2-7	.	TRBV5-5	CASSPGQVSGEQYF	TGTGCCAGCAGCCCCGGTCAAGTAAGTGGCGAGCAGTACTTC
TRBD1	TRBJ1-6	.	TRBV15	CATSATGHSPLHF	TGTGCCACCAGCGCGACAGGGCATTCACCCCTCCACTTT
TRBD2	TRBJ2-7	.	TRBV7-7	CASSLGLAGEQYF	TGTGCTAGCAGCCTCGGACTAGCGGGCGAGCAGTACTTC
TRBD2	TRBJ2-7	.	TRBV19	CASSGGGRASYEQYF	TGTGCCAGTAGTGGGGGCGGGAGGGCCTCCTACGAGCAGTACTTC